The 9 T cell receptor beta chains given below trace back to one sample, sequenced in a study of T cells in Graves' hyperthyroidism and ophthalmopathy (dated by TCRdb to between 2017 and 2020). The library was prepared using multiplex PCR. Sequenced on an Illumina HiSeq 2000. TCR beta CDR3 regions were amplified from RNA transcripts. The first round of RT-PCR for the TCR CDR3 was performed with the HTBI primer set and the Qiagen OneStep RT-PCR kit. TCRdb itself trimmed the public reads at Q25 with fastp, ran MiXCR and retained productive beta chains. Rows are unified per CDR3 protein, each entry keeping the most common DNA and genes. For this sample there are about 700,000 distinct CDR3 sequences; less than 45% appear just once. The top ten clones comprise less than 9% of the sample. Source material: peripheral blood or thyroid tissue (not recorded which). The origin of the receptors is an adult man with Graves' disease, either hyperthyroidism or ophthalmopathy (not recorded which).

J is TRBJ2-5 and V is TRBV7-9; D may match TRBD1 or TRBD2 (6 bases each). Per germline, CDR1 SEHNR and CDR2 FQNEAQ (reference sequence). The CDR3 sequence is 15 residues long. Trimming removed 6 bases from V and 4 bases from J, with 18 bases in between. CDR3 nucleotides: TGTGCCAGCAGTATCGAAACAGGGAGGATAGAGACCCAGTACTTC. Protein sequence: CASSIETGRIETQYF. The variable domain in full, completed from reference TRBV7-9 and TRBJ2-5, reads DTGVSQNPRHKITKRGQNVTFRCDPISEHNRLYWYRQTLGQGPEFLTYFQNEAQLEKSRLLSDRFSAERPKGSFSTLEIQRTEQGDSAMYLCASSIETGRIETQYFGPGTRLLVL.

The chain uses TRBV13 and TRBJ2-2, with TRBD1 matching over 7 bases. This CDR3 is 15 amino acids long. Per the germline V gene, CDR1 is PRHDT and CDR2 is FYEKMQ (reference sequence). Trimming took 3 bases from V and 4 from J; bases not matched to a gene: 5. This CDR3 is CASSFRGYGTGELFF. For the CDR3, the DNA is TGTGCCAGCAGCTTCAGGGGGTACGGCACCGGGGAGCTGTTTTTT.

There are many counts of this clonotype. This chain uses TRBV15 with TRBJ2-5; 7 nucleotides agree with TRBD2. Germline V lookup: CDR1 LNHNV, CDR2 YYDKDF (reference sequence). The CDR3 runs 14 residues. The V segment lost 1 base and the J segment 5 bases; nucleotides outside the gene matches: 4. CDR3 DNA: TGTGCCACCAGCAGAGGTGGCGGGAGTGAGACCCAGTACTTC. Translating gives CATSRGGGSETQYF. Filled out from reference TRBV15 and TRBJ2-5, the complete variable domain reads DAMVIQNPRYQVTQFGKPVTLSCSQTLNHNVMYWYQQKSSQAPKLLFHYYDKDFNNEADTPDNFQSRRPNTSFCFLDIRSPGLGDTAMYLCATSRGGGSETQYFGPGTRLLVL.

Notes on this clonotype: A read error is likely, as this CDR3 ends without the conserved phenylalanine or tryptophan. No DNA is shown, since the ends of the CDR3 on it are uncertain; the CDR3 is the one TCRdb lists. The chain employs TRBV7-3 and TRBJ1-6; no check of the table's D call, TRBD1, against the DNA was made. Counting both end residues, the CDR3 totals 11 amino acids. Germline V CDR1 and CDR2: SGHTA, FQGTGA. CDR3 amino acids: CASSLGTGTYY.

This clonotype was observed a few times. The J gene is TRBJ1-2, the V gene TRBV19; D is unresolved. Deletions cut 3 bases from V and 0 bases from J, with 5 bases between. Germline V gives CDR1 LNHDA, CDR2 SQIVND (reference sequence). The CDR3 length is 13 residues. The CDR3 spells CASSIRTNYGYTF. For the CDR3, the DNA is TGTGCCAGTAGTATCAGAACTAACTATGGCTACACCTTC.

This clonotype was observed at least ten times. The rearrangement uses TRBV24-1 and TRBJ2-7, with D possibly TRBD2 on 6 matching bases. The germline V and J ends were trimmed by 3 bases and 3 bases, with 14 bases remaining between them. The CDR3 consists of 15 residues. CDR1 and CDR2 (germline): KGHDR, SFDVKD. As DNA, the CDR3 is TGTGCCACCAGTGATACCGGGACGGGAGACTACGAGCAGTACTTC. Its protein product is CATSDTGTGDYEQYF.

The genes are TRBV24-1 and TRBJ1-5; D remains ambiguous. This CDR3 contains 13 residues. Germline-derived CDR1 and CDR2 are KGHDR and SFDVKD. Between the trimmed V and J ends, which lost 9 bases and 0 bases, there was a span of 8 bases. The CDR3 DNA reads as TGTGCCACCCAAATGGGTAGCAATCAGCCCCAGCATTTT. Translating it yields CATQMGSNQPQHF.

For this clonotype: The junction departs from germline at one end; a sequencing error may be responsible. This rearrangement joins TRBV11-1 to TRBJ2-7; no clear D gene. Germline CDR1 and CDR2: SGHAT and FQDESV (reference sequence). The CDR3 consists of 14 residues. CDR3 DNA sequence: TGTGCCAGCAGCTTTGACATAAGCTCCAACGAGCAGTACTTC. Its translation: CASSFDISSNEQYF.

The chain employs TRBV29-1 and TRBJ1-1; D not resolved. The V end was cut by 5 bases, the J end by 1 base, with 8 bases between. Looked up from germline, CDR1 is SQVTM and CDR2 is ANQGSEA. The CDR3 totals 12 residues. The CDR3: CSVRIGNTEAFF. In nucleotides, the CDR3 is TGCAGCGTTCGTATCGGGAACACTGAAGCTTTCTTT.